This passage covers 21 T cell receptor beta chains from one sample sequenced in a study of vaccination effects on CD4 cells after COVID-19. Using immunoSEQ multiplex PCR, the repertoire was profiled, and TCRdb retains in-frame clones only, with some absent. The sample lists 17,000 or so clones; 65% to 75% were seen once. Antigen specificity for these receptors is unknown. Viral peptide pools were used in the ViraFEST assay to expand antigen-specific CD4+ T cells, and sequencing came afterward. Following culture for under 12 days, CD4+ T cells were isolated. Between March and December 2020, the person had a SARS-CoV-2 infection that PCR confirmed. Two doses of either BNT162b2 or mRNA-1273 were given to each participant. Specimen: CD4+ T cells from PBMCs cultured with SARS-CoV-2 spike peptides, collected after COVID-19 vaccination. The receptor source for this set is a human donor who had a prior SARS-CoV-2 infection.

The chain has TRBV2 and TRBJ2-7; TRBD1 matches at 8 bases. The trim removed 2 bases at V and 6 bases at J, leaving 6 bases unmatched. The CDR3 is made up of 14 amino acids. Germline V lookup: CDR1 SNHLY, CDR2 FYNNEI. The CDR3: CASSERTGLGEQYF. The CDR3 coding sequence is TGTGCCAGCAGTGAAAGGACAGGGTTGGGCGAGCAGTACTTC.

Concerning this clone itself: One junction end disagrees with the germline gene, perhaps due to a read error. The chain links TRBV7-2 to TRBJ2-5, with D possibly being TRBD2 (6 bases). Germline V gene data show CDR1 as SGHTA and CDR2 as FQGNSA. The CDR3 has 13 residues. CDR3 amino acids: CASRLAAQETQYF. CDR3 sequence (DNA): TGTGCCAGCAGATTAGCGGCCCAAGAGACCCAGTACTTC.

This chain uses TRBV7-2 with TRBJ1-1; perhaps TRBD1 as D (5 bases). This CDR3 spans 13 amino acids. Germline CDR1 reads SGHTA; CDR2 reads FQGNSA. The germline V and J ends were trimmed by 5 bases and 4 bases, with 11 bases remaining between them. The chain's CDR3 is CASSRETATEAFF. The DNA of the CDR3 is TGTGCCAGCAGCCGTGAGACAGCCACTGAAGCTTTCTTT.

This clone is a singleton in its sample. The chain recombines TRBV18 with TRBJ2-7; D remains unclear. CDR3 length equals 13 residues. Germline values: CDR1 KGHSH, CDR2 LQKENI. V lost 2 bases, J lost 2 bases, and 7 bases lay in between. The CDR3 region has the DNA TGTGCCAGCTCACCAGGGCAGCCCTACGAGCAGTACTTC. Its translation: CASSPGQPYEQYF.

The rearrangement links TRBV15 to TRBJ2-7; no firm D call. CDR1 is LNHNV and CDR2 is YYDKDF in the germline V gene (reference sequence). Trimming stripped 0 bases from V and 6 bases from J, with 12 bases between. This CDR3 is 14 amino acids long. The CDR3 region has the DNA TGTGCCACCAGCAGAGATCGGCCCTCAGGCGAGCAGTACTTC. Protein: CATSRDRPSGEQYF.

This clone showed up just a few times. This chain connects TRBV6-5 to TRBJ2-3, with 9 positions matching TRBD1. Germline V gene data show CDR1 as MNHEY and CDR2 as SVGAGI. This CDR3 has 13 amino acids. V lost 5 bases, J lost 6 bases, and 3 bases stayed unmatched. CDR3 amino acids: CASSTDRGDTQYF. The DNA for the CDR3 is TGTGCCAGCAGTACAGACAGGGGGGATACGCAGTATTTT.

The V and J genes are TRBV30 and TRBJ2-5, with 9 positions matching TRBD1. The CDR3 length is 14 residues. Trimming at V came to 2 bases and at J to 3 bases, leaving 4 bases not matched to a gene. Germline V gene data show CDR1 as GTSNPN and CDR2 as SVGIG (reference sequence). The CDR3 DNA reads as TGTGCCTGGAGTCTGACAGGGGGGGAAGAGACCCAGTACTTC. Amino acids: CAWSLTGGEETQYF.

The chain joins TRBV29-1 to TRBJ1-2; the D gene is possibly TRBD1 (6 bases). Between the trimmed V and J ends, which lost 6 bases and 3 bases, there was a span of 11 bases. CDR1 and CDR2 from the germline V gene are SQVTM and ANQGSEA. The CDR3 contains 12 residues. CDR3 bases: TGCAGCGTAGATGGACAGCACTATGGCTACACCTTC. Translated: CSVDGQHYGYTF. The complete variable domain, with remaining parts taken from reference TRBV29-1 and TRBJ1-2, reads SAVISQKPSRDICQRGTSLTIQCQVDSQVTMMFWYRQQPGQSLTLIATANQGSEATYESGFVIDKFPISRPNLTFSTLTVSNMSPEDSSIYLCSVDGQHYGYTFGSGTRLTVV.

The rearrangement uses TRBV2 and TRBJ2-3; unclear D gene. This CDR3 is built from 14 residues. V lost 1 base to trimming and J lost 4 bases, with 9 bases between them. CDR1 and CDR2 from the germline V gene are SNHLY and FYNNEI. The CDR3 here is CASSEDMAADTQYF. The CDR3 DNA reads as TGTGCCAGCAGTGAAGATATGGCGGCAGATACGCAGTATTTT. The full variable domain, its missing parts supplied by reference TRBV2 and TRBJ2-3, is EPEVTQTPSHQVTQMGQEVILRCVPISNHLYFYWYRQILGQKVEFLVSFYNNEISEKSEIFDDQFSVERPDGSNFTLKIRSTKLEDSAMYFCASSEDMAADTQYFGPGTRLTVL.

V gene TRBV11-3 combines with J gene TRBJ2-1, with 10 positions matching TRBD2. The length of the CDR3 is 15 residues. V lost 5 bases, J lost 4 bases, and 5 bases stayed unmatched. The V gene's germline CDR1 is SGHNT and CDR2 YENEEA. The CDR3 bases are TGTGCCAGCAGCCTACAACTAGCGGGATACAATGAGCAGTTCTTC. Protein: CASSLQLAGYNEQFF. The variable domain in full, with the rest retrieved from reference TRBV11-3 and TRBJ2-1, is EAGVVQSPRYKIIEKKQPVAFWCNPISGHNTLYWYLQNLGQGPELLIRYENEEAVDDSQLPKDRFSAERLKGVDSTLKIQPAELGDSAVYLCASSLQLAGYNEQFFGPGTRLTVL.

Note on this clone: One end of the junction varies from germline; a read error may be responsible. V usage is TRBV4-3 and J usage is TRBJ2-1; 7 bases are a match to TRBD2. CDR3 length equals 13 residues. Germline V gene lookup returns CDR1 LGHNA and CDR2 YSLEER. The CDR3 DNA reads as TGCGCCAGCAGCCTCCGGGACTACGATGAGCAGTTCTTC. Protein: CASSLRDYDEQFF.

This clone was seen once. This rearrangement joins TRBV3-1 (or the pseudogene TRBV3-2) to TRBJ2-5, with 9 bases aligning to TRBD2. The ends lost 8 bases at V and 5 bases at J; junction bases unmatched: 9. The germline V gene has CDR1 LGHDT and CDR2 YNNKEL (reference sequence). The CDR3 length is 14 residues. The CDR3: CASLRRGGQETQYF. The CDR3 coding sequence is TGTGCCAGCCTCCGGCGGGGGGGCCAGGAGACCCAGTACTTC.

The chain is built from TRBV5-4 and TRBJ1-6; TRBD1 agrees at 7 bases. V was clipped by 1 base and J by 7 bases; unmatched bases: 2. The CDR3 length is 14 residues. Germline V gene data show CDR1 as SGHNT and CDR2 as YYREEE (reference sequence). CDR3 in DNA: TGTGCCAGCAGCTTGCAGGGGGTCAATTCACCCCTCCACTTT. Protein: CASSLQGVNSPLHF.

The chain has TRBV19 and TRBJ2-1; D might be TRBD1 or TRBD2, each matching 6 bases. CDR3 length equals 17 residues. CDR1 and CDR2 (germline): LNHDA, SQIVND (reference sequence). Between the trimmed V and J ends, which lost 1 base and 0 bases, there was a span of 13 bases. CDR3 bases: TGTGCCAGTAGTATAGGCTGGCGGGACACCTCCTACAATGAGCAGTTCTTC. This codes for CASSIGWRDTSYNEQFF.

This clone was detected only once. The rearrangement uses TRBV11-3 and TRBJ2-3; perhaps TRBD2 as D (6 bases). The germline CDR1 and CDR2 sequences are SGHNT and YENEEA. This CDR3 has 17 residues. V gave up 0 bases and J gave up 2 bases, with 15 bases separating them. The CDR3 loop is CASSLESGERNTDTQYF. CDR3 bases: TGTGCCAGCAGCTTAGAGTCGGGAGAGCGGAACACAGATACGCAGTATTTT.

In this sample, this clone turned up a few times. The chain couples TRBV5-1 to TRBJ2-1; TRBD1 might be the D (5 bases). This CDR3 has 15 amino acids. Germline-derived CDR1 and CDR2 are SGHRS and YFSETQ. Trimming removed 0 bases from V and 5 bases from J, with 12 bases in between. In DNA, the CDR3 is TGCGCCAGCAGCTTGGGCCAGGACACAGACAATGAGCAGTTCTTC. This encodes CASSLGQDTDNEQFF. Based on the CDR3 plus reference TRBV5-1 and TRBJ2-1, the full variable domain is KAGVTQTPRYLIKTRGQQVTLSCSPISGHRSVSWYQQTPGQGLQFLFEYFSETQRNKGNFPGRFSGRQFSNSRSEMNVSTLELGDSALYLCASSLGQDTDNEQFFGPGTRLTVL.

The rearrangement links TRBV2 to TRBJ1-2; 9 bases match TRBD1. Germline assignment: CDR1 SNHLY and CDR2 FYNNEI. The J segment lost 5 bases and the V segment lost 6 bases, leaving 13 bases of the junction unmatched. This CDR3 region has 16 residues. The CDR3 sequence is CASRLNRDREMYGYTF. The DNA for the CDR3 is TGTGCCAGCAGGTTGAATCGGGACAGGGAGATGTATGGCTACACCTTC.

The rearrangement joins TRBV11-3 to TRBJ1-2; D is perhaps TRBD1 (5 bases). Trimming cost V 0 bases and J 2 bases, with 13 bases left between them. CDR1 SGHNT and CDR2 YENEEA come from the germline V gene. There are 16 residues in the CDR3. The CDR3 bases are TGTGCCAGCAGCTTAGAGGGCAGGGAGGGGAACTATGGCTACACCTTC. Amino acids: CASSLEGREGNYGYTF.

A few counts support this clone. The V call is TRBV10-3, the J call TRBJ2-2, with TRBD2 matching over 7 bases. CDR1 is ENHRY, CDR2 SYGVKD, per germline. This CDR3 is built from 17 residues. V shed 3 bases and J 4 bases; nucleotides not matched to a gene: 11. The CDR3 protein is CAISDAGGGPVTGELFF. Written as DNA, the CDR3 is TGTGCCATCAGTGACGCCGGGGGAGGGCCGGTCACCGGGGAGCTGTTTTTT.

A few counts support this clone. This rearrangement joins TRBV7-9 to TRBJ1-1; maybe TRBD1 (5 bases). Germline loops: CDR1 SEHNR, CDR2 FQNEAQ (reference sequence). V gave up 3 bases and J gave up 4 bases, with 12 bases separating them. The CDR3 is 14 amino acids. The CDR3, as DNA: TGTGCCAGCAGCTTCGGTACAGGATTCACTGAAGCTTTCTTT. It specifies CASSFGTGFTEAFF.

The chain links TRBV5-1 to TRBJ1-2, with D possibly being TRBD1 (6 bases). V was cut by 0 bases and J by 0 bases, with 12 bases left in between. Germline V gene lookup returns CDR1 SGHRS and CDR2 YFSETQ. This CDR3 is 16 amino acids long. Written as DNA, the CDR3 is TGCGCCAGCAGCTTGGTAACAGGGTCTTCTAACTATGGCTACACCTTC. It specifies CASSLVTGSSNYGYTF.